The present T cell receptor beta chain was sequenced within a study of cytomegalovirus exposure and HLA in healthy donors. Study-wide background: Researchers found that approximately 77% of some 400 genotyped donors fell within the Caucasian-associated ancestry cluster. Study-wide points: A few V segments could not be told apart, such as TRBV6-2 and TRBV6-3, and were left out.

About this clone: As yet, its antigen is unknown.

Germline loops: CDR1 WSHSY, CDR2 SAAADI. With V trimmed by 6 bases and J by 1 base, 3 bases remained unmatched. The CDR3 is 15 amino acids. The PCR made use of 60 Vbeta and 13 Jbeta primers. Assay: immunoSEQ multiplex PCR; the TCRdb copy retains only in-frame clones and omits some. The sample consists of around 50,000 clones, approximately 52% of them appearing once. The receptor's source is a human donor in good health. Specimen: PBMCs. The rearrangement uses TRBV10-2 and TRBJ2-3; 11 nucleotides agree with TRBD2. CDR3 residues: CASRGGLAGTDTQYF. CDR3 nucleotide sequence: TGCGCCAGCAGGGGGGGACTAGCGGGCACAGATACGCAGTATTTT.